Below are 23 T cell receptor beta chains sequenced from a single sample in a study. Amplification of TRBV12-4/TRBJ1-2 clonotypes used adaptor-ligated barcode primers. In TCRdb, the multiplex PCR reads were re-called with MiXCR into one record per CDR3 protein. The sample yields 400 to 500 distinct CDR3 sequences, approximately 19% seen once. The sequencing sample was made of naive CD4+ T cells sorted from blood. The subset is: naive CD4+ T cells, CD4+CD45RA+CD25-. These receptors came from a female donor with breast cancer.

The chain recombines TRBV12-3 or TRBV12-4 with TRBJ1-2; 7 bases map to TRBD1. The CDR3 covers 12 residues. Losses at the gene ends were 7 bases for V and 7 bases for J; bases not matched to a gene: 6. CDR3 DNA sequence: TGTGCCAGCACCGGGACAGTAGGTGGCTACACCTTC. Residues: CASTGTVGGYTF.

V and J are TRBV12-3 or TRBV12-4 and TRBJ1-2; tentatively, D is TRBD1 (6 bases). This CDR3 comprises 13 residues. V was cut by 4 bases and J by 5 bases, with 11 bases left in between. The CDR3 loop is CASSSQGIYGYTF. Here the CDR3 DNA reads TGTGCCAGCAGTTCACAGGGAATATATGGCTACACCTTC.

This clonotype was seen only a few times. CDR3 nucleotide sequence: TGTGCCAGCAGTTTAGGGGAGTATGGCTACACCTTC. Protein product: CASSLGEYGYTF. The chain combines TRBV12-3 or TRBV12-4 with TRBJ1-2; D gene ambiguous. V was clipped by 1 base and J by 5 bases, with 5 bases between them. CDR3 length: 12 residues.

This clonotype was counted a few times. This chain uses TRBV12-3 or TRBV12-4 with TRBJ1-2; D unclear. CDR3 length: 14 residues. The V gene lost 3 bases and the J gene lost 6 bases, with 14 bases spanning the gap. The CDR3 loop is CASSLSGRRDGYTF. The CDR3 nucleotides are TGTGCCAGCAGTTTGTCGGGGAGAAGGGATGGCTACACCTTC.

This clonotype has more than one count but fewer than ten. The rearrangement joins TRBV12-3 or TRBV12-4 to TRBJ1-2, with 8 positions matching TRBD1. V trimming: 5 bases; J trimming: 9 bases; junction bases outside the gene matches: 5. This CDR3 has 12 residues. The CDR3 loop reads CASSLDRGRYTF. In nucleotides, the CDR3 is TGTGCCAGCAGTCTCGACAGGGGCCGCTACACCTTC.

Sample share makes this clonotype large. The chain combines TRBV12-3 or TRBV12-4 with TRBJ1-2; D may be TRBD1 (6 bases). The CDR3 consists of 15 residues. Trimming removed 5 bases at V and 5 bases at J, with 18 bases between. The CDR3 sequence: CASSPRRTDRYGYTF. The CDR3 DNA reads as TGTGCCAGCAGTCCCCGCCGGACAGACCGTTATGGCTACACCTTC.

This clonotype was counted only a few times. The chain links TRBV12-3 or TRBV12-4 to TRBJ1-2; D perhaps matches TRBD1 (5 bases). This CDR3 has 14 amino acids. V was cut by 5 bases and J by 4 bases, with 14 bases left in between. CDR3 residues: CASSPSPGSYGYTF. CDR3 DNA sequence: TGTGCCAGCAGTCCCTCGCCAGGGTCCTATGGCTACACCTTC.

By share of the sample, this clonotype is medium-sized. V gene TRBV12-3 or TRBV12-4 combines with J gene TRBJ1-2, with D uncertain. CDR3 length: 15 residues. Trimming stripped 3 bases from V and 7 bases from J, with 18 bases between. The CDR3 here is CASSLSVGGMTGYTF. CDR3 nucleotides: TGTGCCAGCAGTTTGTCGGTCGGAGGAATGACTGGCTACACCTTC.

In its sample, this clonotype is hyperexpanded. J is TRBJ1-2 and V is TRBV12-3 or TRBV12-4, with a tentative D call TRBD1 (5 bases). Trimming took off 2 bases at V and 2 bases at J, with 12 bases between the two ends. The CDR3 totals 15 residues. CDR3 residues: CASSLSFRQNYGYTF. CDR3 nucleotide sequence: TGTGCCAGCAGTTTAAGCTTTAGACAGAACTATGGCTACACCTTC.

Sample share makes this clonotype large. The chain employs TRBV12-3 or TRBV12-4 and TRBJ1-2; 10 bases are shared with TRBD1. V shed 5 bases and J 4 bases; nucleotides not matched to a gene: 7. The CDR3 spans 15 residues. The CDR3 reads CASSPGTGDVYGYTF. The CDR3 bases are TGTGCCAGCAGTCCCGGGACAGGGGACGTCTATGGCTACACCTTC.

This clonotype is labeled large. The J gene is TRBJ1-2, the V gene TRBV12-3 or TRBV12-4; 9 bases align to TRBD1. CDR3 length: 14 amino acids. Germline trimming cut 5 bases from V and 6 bases from J; bases unmatched to any gene: 7. The CDR3 region has the DNA TGTGCCAGCAGTGGACAGGGGAACGGGAATGGCTACACCTTC. It specifies CASSGQGNGNGYTF.

In its sample, this clonotype is large (0.1 to 1%). J is TRBJ1-2 and V is TRBV12-3 or TRBV12-4; 10 bases map to TRBD1. The CDR3 is made up of 15 amino acids. V shed 4 bases and J 5 bases; nucleotides not matched to a gene: 7. The CDR3 DNA is TGTGCCAGCAGTTACCGGGACAGGGGCAAGTATGGCTACACCTTC. Residues: CASSYRDRGKYGYTF.

The chain has TRBV12-3 or TRBV12-4 and TRBJ1-2, with D perhaps TRBD1 (6 bases). This CDR3 contains 14 residues. Trimming removed 5 bases at V and 0 bases at J, with 10 bases between. CDR3 nucleotide sequence: TGTGCCAGCAGTCGGACAGCACCTAACTATGGCTACACCTTC. It specifies CASSRTAPNYGYTF.

The chain has TRBV12-3 or TRBV12-4 and TRBJ1-2; 8 nucleotides match TRBD1. The CDR3 extends over 12 amino acids. Losses at the gene ends were 6 bases for V and 6 bases for J; bases not matched to a gene: 3. Here the CDR3 reads CASRETGDGYTF. The CDR3 DNA is TGTGCCAGCAGGGAGACAGGGGATGGCTACACCTTC.

This clonotype was observed a few times. The chain carries TRBV12-3 or TRBV12-4 and TRBJ1-2; no reliable D call. The CDR3 contains 12 residues. Trimming pared 8 bases from V and 0 bases from J, leaving 7 bases between. This chain's CDR3 is CASGFSNYGYTF. In nucleotides, the CDR3 is TGTGCCAGCGGGTTCTCTAACTATGGCTACACCTTC.

The chain combines TRBV12-3 or TRBV12-4 with TRBJ1-2, with TRBD1 identical over 7 bases. V was clipped by 7 bases and J by 4 bases; unmatched bases: 9. This CDR3 has 14 residues. CDR3 sequence: CASTRTGYFYGYTF. CDR3 bases: TGTGCCAGCACCCGGACAGGATACTTCTATGGCTACACCTTC.

This clonotype is hyperexpanded. The chain couples TRBV12-3 or TRBV12-4 to TRBJ1-2; tentative D call: TRBD1 (5 bases). Trimming cost V 4 bases and J 2 bases, with 11 bases left between them. The CDR3 is 14 amino acids. CDR3 residues: CASSSSDRNYGYTF. CDR3 DNA: TGTGCCAGCAGTTCCAGTGACAGAAACTATGGCTACACCTTC.

V is TRBV12-3 or TRBV12-4 and J is TRBJ1-2, with no clear D. V gave up 1 base and J gave up 2 bases, with 8 bases separating them. CDR3 size: 14 residues. The CDR3 DNA follows: TGTGCCAGCAGTTTAGAGGACGGAAACTATGGCTACACCTTC. This translates into CASSLEDGNYGYTF.

This clonotype ranks as large. Here the CDR3 reads CASSLYPDPYGYTF. As DNA, the CDR3 is TGTGCCAGCAGTTTATACCCAGACCCCTATGGCTACACCTTC. The chain couples TRBV12-3 or TRBV12-4 to TRBJ1-2; no clear D. The length of the CDR3 is 14 residues. V dropped 2 bases and J dropped 4 bases, with 11 bases sitting between them.

A few counts support this clonotype. V is TRBV12-3 or TRBV12-4 and J is TRBJ1-2; 7 bases are a match to TRBD1. There are 15 residues in the CDR3. V gave up 3 bases and J gave up 0 bases; unmatched junction bases: 4. The CDR3, as DNA: TGTGCCAGCAGTTTTCAGACAGGGACTAACTATGGCTACACCTTC. Its translation is CASSFQTGTNYGYTF.

This clonotype rates as medium-sized (0.01 to 0.1%). This chain connects TRBV12-3 or TRBV12-4 to TRBJ1-2; D call uncertain. V gave up 1 base and J gave up 5 bases, with 5 bases separating them. There are 12 residues in the CDR3. The CDR3 is CASSLVGYGYTF. For the CDR3, the DNA is TGTGCCAGCAGTTTAGTAGGTTATGGCTACACCTTC.

This clonotype was seen only a few times. V gene TRBV12-3 or TRBV12-4 combines with J gene TRBJ1-2; D is uncertain. This CDR3 has 14 residues. Trimming removed 5 bases at V and 8 bases at J, with 18 bases between. The CDR3 DNA sequence: TGTGCCAGCAGTCCTTTCCAACGATCAGAAGGCTACACCTTC. This gives the protein CASSPFQRSEGYTF.

This clonotype is judged large. The chain has TRBV12-3 or TRBV12-4 and TRBJ1-2; D gene unclear. Deletions cut 5 bases from V and 7 bases from J, with 11 bases between. The CDR3 loop spans 12 amino acids. The CDR3 region is CASSQLTLGYTF. The CDR3 DNA is TGTGCCAGCAGTCAACTGACACTTGGCTACACCTTC.